Listed below are T cell receptor beta chains from one sample, sequenced in a study of T cell changes during pregnancy in multiple sclerosis. The assay was immunoSEQ multiplex PCR, and TCRdb's table has in-frame clones only and misses some. The repertoire consists of about 66,000 clones, with roughly nine tenths occurring once and the leading ten covering around 5.2%. The specimen comprised CD8+ T cells from peripheral blood mononuclear cells, sampled before pregnancy. These TCRs come from a female donor with multiple sclerosis, enrolled in a pregnancy study. Both conserved end residues are part of each CDR3. A D gene is named only where the DNA matches it firmly. For some rows the clone size is stated as once, few or many, or as a class when expanded; others skip it.

size,V,J,D,length,DNA,CDR3
NA,TRBV10-2,TRBJ2-3,TRBD2,15,TGCGCCAGTTGGGCGGCGGGGGAGGGCGGAAATACGCAGTATTTT,CASWAAGEGGNTQYF
NA,TRBV7-7,TRBJ2-5,TRBD2,14,TGTGCTAGCAGCCTGGGACTAGCGGAAGAGACCCAGTACTTC,CASSLGLAEETQYF
NA,TRBV19,TRBJ1-5,TRBD1,15,TGTGCCAGTAGGGGAGACAGGGGGAGCAATCAGCCCCAGCATTTT,CASRGDRGSNQPQHF
NA,TRBV28,TRBJ1-2,NA,14,TGTGCCAGCACATCCCCGACAGATAACTATGGCTACACCTTC,CASTSPTDNYGYTF
NA,TRBV6-5,TRBJ2-7,NA,14,TGTGCCAGCACCTGGGTGGAGGGGACGGGCGAGCAGTACTTC,CASTWVEGTGEQYF
NA,TRBV7-8,TRBJ2-2,NA,12,TGTGCCAGCAGCCTTCCTACCGGGGAGCTGTTTTTT,CASSLPTGELFF
NA,TRBV7-9,TRBJ2-1,NA,16,TGTGCCAGCAGCCCGGAAGGGGCGCGTATTTCCAATGAGCAGTTCTTC,CASSPEGARISNEQFF
NA,TRBV13,TRBJ1-2,TRBD1,18,TGTGCCAGCAGCTTAGCCGCCGGGGACAGGGGTTCTAACTATGGCTACACCTTC,CASSLAAGDRGSNYGYTF
NA,TRBV6-4,TRBJ1-2,TRBD1,11,TGTGCCACCTCAGGGGGCTCTGGCTACACCTTC,CATSGGSGYTF
NA,TRBV7-6,TRBJ1-3,NA,15,TGTGCCAGCAGCTTAGGGGACACTTCTGGAAACACCATATATTTT,CASSLGDTSGNTIYF
NA,TRBV2,TRBJ2-6,NA,18,TGTGCCAGCAGTGATGCTGTCAGGGGCCCCTCTGGGGCCAACGTCCTGACTTTC,CASSDAVRGPSGANVLTF
once,TRBV10-3,TRBJ2-1,TRBD2,18,TGTGCCATCACCCCGGGACTAGCGGGGGGGAAACCCTACAATGAGCAGTTCTTC,CAITPGLAGGKPYNEQFF
NA,TRBV4-1,TRBJ2-7,TRBD2,13,TGCGCCAGCAGCCAGGGACTAGGCTACGAGCAGTACTTC,CASSQGLGYEQYF
NA,TRBV7-9,TRBJ1-2,TRBD1,14,TGTGCCAGCAGGAATTGGACAGGGTTGTATGGCTACACCTTC,CASRNWTGLYGYTF
NA,TRBV5-6,TRBJ1-5,TRBD1,18,TGTGCCAGCAGCTTCTGGACAGGGGATTCTTATAGCAATCAGCCCCAGCATTTT,CASSFWTGDSYSNQPQHF
NA,TRBV11-3,TRBJ2-1,NA,16,TGTGCCAGCAGCTTAGATGGGCAGGGGGAGGACAATGAGCAGTTCTTC,CASSLDGQGEDNEQFF
NA,TRBV30,TRBJ2-1,NA,12,TGTGCCGGCGGAAGCTCCTACAATGAGCAGTTCTTC,CAGGSSYNEQFF
NA,TRBV9,TRBJ1-1,NA,15,TGTGCCAGCAGCGTAGTCTCGGGGGGCTCTGATGAGGCTTTCTTT,CASSVVSGGSDEAFF
once,TRBV25-1,TRBJ2-5,NA,14,TGTGCCAGCACTGCCACCGGGGTGGGGGAGACCCAGTACTTC,CASTATGVGETQYF
NA,TRBV9,TRBJ2-5,NA,11,TGTGCCAGCGGCACAGGGGAGACCCAGTACTTC,CASGTGETQYF
NA,TRBV11-2,TRBJ1-1,NA,14,TGTGCCAGCAGCTTAGGTCACGGGAACACTGAAGCTTTCTTT,CASSLGHGNTEAFF
NA,TRBV9,TRBJ2-5,NA,15,TGTGCCAGCAGCGTAGATCAGCTCACCAGGGAGACCCAGTACTTC,CASSVDQLTRETQYF
NA,TRBV19,TRBJ2-1,TRBD1,15,TGTGCCAGTAGTTTGACTTGGACAGGGAGAAATGAACAGTTCTTC,CASSLTWTGRNEQFF
NA,TRBV10-3,TRBJ2-3,TRBD2,16,TGTGCCAGCGCCTTGACTAGCGGGGGGCGCACAGATACGCAGTATTTT,CASALTSGGRTDTQYF
NA,TRBV5-6,TRBJ2-7,TRBD1,13,TGTGCCAGCAGTTGGGACAGGGGCTACGAGCAGTACTTC,CASSWDRGYEQYF
NA,TRBV6-5,TRBJ2-1,TRBD2,15,TGTGCCAGCAGACTAGCGGGGGGCCCCTACAATGAGCAGTTCTTC,CASRLAGGPYNEQFF